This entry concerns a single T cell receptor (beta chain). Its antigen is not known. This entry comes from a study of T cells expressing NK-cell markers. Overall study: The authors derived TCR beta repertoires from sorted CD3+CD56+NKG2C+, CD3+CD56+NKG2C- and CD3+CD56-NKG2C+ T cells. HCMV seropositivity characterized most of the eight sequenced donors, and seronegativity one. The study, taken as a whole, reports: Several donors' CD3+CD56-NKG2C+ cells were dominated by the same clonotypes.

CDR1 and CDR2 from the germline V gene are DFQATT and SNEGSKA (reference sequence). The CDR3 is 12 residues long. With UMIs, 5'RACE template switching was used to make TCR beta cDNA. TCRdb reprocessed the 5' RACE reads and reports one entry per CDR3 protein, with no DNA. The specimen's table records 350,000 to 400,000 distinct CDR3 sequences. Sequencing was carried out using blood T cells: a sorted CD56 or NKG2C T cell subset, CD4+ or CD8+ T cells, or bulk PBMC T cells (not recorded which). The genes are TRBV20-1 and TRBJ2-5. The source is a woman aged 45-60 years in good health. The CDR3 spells CSARDSGETQYF.